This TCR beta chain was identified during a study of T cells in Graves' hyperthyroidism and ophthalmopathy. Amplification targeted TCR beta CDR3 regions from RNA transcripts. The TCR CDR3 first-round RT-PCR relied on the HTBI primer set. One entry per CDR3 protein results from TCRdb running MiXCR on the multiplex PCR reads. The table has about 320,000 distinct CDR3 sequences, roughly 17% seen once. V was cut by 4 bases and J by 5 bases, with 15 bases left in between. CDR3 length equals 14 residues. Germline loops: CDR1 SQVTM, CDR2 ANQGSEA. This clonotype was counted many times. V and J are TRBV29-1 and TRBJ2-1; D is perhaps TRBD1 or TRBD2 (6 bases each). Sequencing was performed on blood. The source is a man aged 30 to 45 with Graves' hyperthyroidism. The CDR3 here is CSVAPGASDNEQFF. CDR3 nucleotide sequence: TGCAGCGTTGCACCGGGGGCGAGTGACAATGAGCAGTTCTTC.